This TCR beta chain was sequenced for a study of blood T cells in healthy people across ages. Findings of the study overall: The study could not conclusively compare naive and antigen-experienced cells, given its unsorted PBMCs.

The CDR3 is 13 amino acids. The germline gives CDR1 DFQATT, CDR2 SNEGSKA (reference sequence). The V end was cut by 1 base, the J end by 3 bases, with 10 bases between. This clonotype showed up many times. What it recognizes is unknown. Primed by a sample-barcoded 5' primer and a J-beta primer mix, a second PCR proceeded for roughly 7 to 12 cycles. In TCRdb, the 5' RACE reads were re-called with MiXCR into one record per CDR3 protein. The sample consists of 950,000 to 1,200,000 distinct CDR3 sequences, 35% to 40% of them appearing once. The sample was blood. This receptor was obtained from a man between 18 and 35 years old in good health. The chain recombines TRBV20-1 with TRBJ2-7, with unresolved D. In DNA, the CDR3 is TGCAGTGCTAGAGTCGACCCCAGCTACGAGCAGTACTTC. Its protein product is CSARVDPSYEQYF.